The 23 T cell receptor beta chains listed next were all sequenced from one sample in a study of T cell responses to AZD1222 COVID-19 vaccine. The method was immunoSEQ multiplex PCR; TCRdb's version includes in-frame clones alone and lacks a portion of them. The table shows tens of thousands of clones, with about 78% occurring only once. The sequencing used peripheral blood, collected on day 0 of AZD1222 vaccination. The receptors were sampled from an adult in good health.

The chain joins TRBV6-5 to TRBJ2-1; 12 nucleotides align to TRBD2. The J segment lost 9 bases and the V segment lost 5 bases, leaving 8 bases of the junction unmatched. Germline V gene lookup returns CDR1 MNHEY and CDR2 SVGAGI. This CDR3 has 15 residues. DNA for the CDR3: TGTGCCAGCAGTCCCCCGGAGGGACTAGCGGGTGAGCAGTTCTTC. Encoded protein: CASSPPEGLAGEQFF.

This clone was recorded only once. This sequence joins TRBV7-6 and TRBJ1-3; D is ambiguous. V was clipped by 5 bases and J by 3 bases, with 8 bases between them. The CDR3 length is 13 residues. The germline V gene encodes CDR1 SGHVS and CDR2 FNYEAQ. The CDR3 region is CASSARSGNTIYF. The CDR3 nucleotides read TGTGCCAGCAGCGCCAGGAGTGGAAACACCATATATTTT.

This rearrangement joins TRBV7-2 to TRBJ2-2; TRBD2 matches 14 bases. The germline V gene encodes CDR1 SGHTA and CDR2 FQGNSA. Germline trimming cut 5 bases from V and 6 bases from J; bases unmatched to any gene: 2. This CDR3 region has 15 residues. The CDR3 protein is CASSPGLAGAGELFF. CDR3 sequence (DNA): TGTGCCAGCAGCCCGGGACTAGCGGGAGCCGGGGAGCTGTTTTTT.

This chain joins TRBV7-9 and TRBJ2-1; weak D call: TRBD2 (6 bases). The CDR3 contains 15 residues. From germline, CDR1 is SEHNR and CDR2 FQNEAQ (reference sequence). V was shortened by 6 bases and J by 0 bases, with 12 bases between the two germline ends. CDR3 in DNA: TGTGCCAGCAGTTTGAGCGGGTCCTCCTACAATGAGCAGTTCTTC. This codes for CASSLSGSSYNEQFF. Filled out from reference TRBV7-9 and TRBJ2-1, the complete variable domain reads DTGVSQNPRHKITKRGQNVTFRCDPISEHNRLYWYRQTLGQGPEFLTYFQNEAQLEKSRLLSDRFSAERPKGSFSTLEIQRTEQGDSAMYLCASSLSGSSYNEQFFGPGTRLTVL.

In this sample, this clone turned up a few times. This chain connects TRBV2 to TRBJ1-6, with D maybe TRBD1 (5 bases). The CDR3 is 15 amino acids. Trimming shortened V by 4 bases and J by 2 bases, and 9 bases separated the two germline ends. Per the germline V gene, CDR1 is SNHLY and CDR2 is FYNNEI. The DNA for the CDR3 is TGTGCCAGCAGTGCGCAGGGACCCTATAATTCACCCCTCCACTTT. It is translated as CASSAQGPYNSPLHF.

This sequence joins TRBV7-2 and TRBJ2-7, with D perhaps TRBD2 (5 bases). V shed 1 base and J shed 7 bases, with 11 bases lying between them. There are 13 residues in the CDR3. In germline, CDR1 is SGHTA, CDR2 FQGNSA. The CDR3 DNA is TGTGCCAGCAGCTTAGTGAGGACGGGGGAGCAGTACTTC. It encodes CASSLVRTGEQYF.

This clone was detected only a few times. The chain joins TRBV11-2 to TRBJ2-5; 10 bases map to TRBD2. Trimming took 5 bases from V and 4 from J; bases not matched to a gene: 10. This CDR3 contains 16 residues. Germline CDR1 reads SGHAT; CDR2 reads FQNNGV. The CDR3 protein is CASSHTEAGGLETQYF. The CDR3 DNA sequence: TGTGCCAGCAGCCACACGGAAGCGGGAGGGTTAGAGACCCAGTACTTC.

The chain recombines TRBV7-9 with TRBJ2-2; D may be TRBD1 (6 bases). Germline values: CDR1 SEHNR, CDR2 FQNEAQ (reference sequence). The CDR3 sequence is 16 residues long. The V end lost 7 bases, the J end lost 4 bases, and 19 bases lay between the germline ends. This CDR3 is CASTLAWGQGTGELFF. CDR3 nucleotide sequence: TGTGCCAGCACGCTCGCATGGGGGCAAGGCACCGGGGAGCTGTTTTTT.

The chain uses TRBV7-2 and TRBJ1-1; no definite D call. This CDR3 contains 13 residues. Germline loops: CDR1 SGHTA, CDR2 FQGNSA. V lost 5 bases, J lost 4 bases, and 11 bases lay in between. DNA for the CDR3: TGTGCCAGCAGCGTTGCCTCGGGCACTGAAGCTTTCTTT. This sequence encodes CASSVASGTEAFF.

The chain uses TRBV10-2 and TRBJ2-7, with D maybe TRBD1 (7 bases). Germline CDR1 reads WSHSY; CDR2 reads SAAADI. V was pared by 0 bases and J by 6 bases, with 12 bases between. The CDR3 is 14 amino acids. In DNA form, the CDR3 reads TGCGCCAGCAGTGAGTCTCCAGGGGGGAGCGAGCAGTACTTC. Its protein product is CASSESPGGSEQYF.

The chain has TRBV10-3 and TRBJ2-1; 10 bases line up with TRBD2. The CDR3 is 17 residues long. CDR1 and CDR2 (germline): ENHRY, SYGVKD. V lost 1 base and J lost 5; bases outside the gene matches: 8. The DNA of the CDR3 is TGTGCCATCAGTGAGTATTTAAGCGGGAGGGCCGACAATGAGCAGTTCTTC. This gives the protein CAISEYLSGRADNEQFF.

CDR3 loop: CASRHSSGNTIYF. The CDR3 coding sequence is TGTGCCAGCAGACACAGCTCTGGAAACACCATATATTTT. The chain has TRBV28 and TRBJ1-3; D is uncertain. V was pared by 6 bases and J by 0 bases, with 6 bases between. Germline assignment: CDR1 MDHEN and CDR2 SYDVKM. This CDR3 comprises 13 residues.

The J gene is TRBJ2-1, the V gene TRBV5-1, with 8 bases fitting TRBD2. The germline gives CDR1 SGHRS, CDR2 YFSETQ. The trim removed 3 bases at V and 0 bases at J, leaving 5 bases unmatched. The CDR3 has 16 residues. CDR3 region: CASSSSGLSSYNEQFF. Written as DNA, the CDR3 is TGCGCCAGCAGCTCTAGCGGGCTTAGCTCCTACAATGAGCAGTTCTTC.

The chain combines TRBV9 with TRBJ1-4, with no clear D. CDR1 and CDR2 from the germline V gene are SGDLS and YYNGEE. The CDR3 contains 17 residues. With 3 bases removed from V and 3 bases from J, the gap between germline ends came to 18 bases. CDR3 nucleotides: TGTGCCAGCAGCGCCGGAGGTGTGGCGCGGGCTAATGAAAAACTGTTTTTT. Protein: CASSAGGVARANEKLFF.

The rearrangement uses TRBV2 and TRBJ2-7; TRBD1 matches at 8 bases. Germline V CDR1 and CDR2: SNHLY, FYNNEI. Losses at the gene ends were 5 bases for V and 0 bases for J; bases not matched to a gene: 6. The CDR3 covers 15 residues. The chain's CDR3 is CASSSQGASSYEQYF. CDR3 bases: TGTGCCAGCAGTTCGCAGGGGGCAAGCTCCTACGAGCAGTACTTC.

This chain joins TRBV19 and TRBJ1-6, with D unclear. The germline V and J ends were trimmed by 1 base and 7 bases, with 8 bases remaining between them. This CDR3 is built from 14 residues. The germline V gene encodes CDR1 LNHDA and CDR2 SQIVND (reference sequence). This chain's CDR3 is CASSIAEANSPLHF. The CDR3 DNA follows: TGTGCCAGTAGTATAGCAGAGGCCAATTCACCCCTCCACTTT.

The chain combines TRBV5-4 with TRBJ2-5; 12 bases are shared with TRBD2. The germline V gene has CDR1 SGHNT and CDR2 YYREEE (reference sequence). V shed 3 bases, J shed 5 bases, and the junction held 8 bases outside the gene matches. CDR3 length: 16 amino acids. CDR3 DNA sequence: TGTGCCAGCAGCTACCGACTAGCGGGAGTGAGTGAGACCCAGTACTTC. Encoded protein: CASSYRLAGVSETQYF.

The CDR3: CAFGQGTYNEQFF. CDR3 coding DNA: TGTGCCTTCGGACAGGGGACCTACAATGAGCAGTTCTTC. The rearrangement joins TRBV30 to TRBJ2-1; 9 bases are shared with TRBD1. The CDR3 contains 13 residues. The ends lost 7 bases at V and 2 bases at J; junction bases unmatched: 3. Germline values: CDR1 GTSNPN, CDR2 SVGIG (reference sequence).

This chain connects TRBV10-2 to TRBJ2-4; D ambiguous. In germline, CDR1 is WSHSY, CDR2 SAAADI. V lost 3 bases to trimming and J lost 7 bases, with 16 bases between them. The CDR3 consists of 15 residues. The CDR3 sequence is CASSDQRALTNIQYF. The CDR3 region has the DNA TGCGCCAGCAGTGATCAGCGAGCTTTAACTAACATTCAGTACTTC.

J is TRBJ1-4 and V is TRBV7-8; no reliable D call. V was shortened by 5 bases and J by 4 bases, with 11 bases between the two germline ends. There are 14 residues in the CDR3. Germline lookup yields CDR1 SGHVS and CDR2 FQNEAQ. CDR3 DNA sequence: TGTGCCAGCAGCCCCGTCATCGATAATGAAAAACTGTTTTTT. It specifies CASSPVIDNEKLFF.

The chain uses TRBV5-5 and TRBJ2-1; 10 bases line up with TRBD2. The ends lost 0 bases at V and 7 bases at J; junction bases unmatched: 4. The CDR3 spans 15 residues. CDR1 is SGHKS, CDR2 YYEKEE, per germline (reference sequence). The CDR3 spells CASSLVSSGRNEQFF. CDR3 sequence (DNA): TGTGCCAGCAGCTTGGTTTCTAGCGGGAGAAATGAGCAGTTCTTC.

V gene TRBV4-1 combines with J gene TRBJ2-3; D uncertain. The CDR3 loop spans 13 amino acids. The germline V gene encodes CDR1 MGHRA and CDR2 YSYEKL. Trimming stripped 5 bases from V and 6 bases from J, with 12 bases between. The CDR3 sequence: CASSFRPPDTQYF. DNA of the CDR3: TGCGCCAGCAGCTTCCGACCCCCCGATACGCAGTATTTT.

The chain links TRBV2 to TRBJ2-7; possible D gene TRBD2, 6 bases. V gave up 4 bases and J gave up 4 bases, with 11 bases separating them. This CDR3 region has 13 residues. Per the germline V gene, CDR1 is SNHLY and CDR2 is FYNNEI. CDR3 sequence: CASSAGLAYEQYF. In nucleotides, the CDR3 is TGTGCCAGCAGTGCAGGGCTAGCGTACGAGCAGTACTTC. Together with reference TRBV2 and TRBJ2-7, the CDR3 gives the full variable domain: EPEVTQTPSHQVTQMGQEVILRCVPISNHLYFYWYRQILGQKVEFLVSFYNNEISEKSEIFDDQFSVERPDGSNFTLKIRSTKLEDSAMYFCASSAGLAYEQYFGPGTRLTVT.